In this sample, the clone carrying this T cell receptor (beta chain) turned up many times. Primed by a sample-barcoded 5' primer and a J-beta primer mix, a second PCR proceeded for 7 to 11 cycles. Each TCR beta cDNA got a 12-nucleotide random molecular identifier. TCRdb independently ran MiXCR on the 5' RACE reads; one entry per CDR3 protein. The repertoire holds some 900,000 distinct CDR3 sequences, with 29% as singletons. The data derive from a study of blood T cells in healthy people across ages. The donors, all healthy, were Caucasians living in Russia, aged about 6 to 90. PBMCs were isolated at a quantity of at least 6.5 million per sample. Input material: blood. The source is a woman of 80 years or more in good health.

CDR3: CASRGTGGSNEQFF. The CDR3 region has the DNA TGTGCCAGCAGGGGGACAGGGGGTTCCAATGAGCAGTTCTTC. The chain is built from TRBV6-2 or TRBV6-3 and TRBJ2-1, with TRBD1 matching over 11 bases. CDR1 and CDR2 from the germline V gene are MNHEY and SVGEGT. The CDR3 covers 14 residues. V dropped 6 bases and J dropped 6; count of bases not matched to a gene: 4.